This T cell receptor (beta chain) was identified in a study of cytomegalovirus exposure and HLA in healthy donors. A multiplex PCR was run with 60 Vbeta primers and 13 Jbeta primers. Only in-frame clones appear in the TCRdb table, and some are missing; sequencing was by immunoSEQ multiplex PCR. This sample has more than 150,000 clones, with roughly 87% found just once. This clone was seen only a few times. CDR3 length: 14 residues. In germline, CDR1 is SGHKS, CDR2 YYEKEE (reference sequence). Trimming shortened V by 7 bases and J by 2 bases, and 14 bases separated the two germline ends. V is TRBV5-5 and J is TRBJ2-3; D may be TRBD2 (6 bases). This sequence was found in a girl in the first two years of life in good health and CMV-seronegative. The sample consisted of PBMCs. The CDR3 DNA reads as TGTGCCAGCGCCCCACGGGGACTCACAGATACGCAGTATTTT. It encodes CASAPRGLTDTQYF.